This T cell receptor (beta chain) came from a study of yellow fever vaccine responses in identical twins. Trimming removed 1 base from V and 1 base from J, with 10 bases in between. This CDR3 has 15 residues. Germline V gene sequence: CDR1 MGHRA, CDR2 YSYEKL. Each CDR3 protein is one row after TCRdb ran MiXCR on the RT-PCR reads. The sample holds roughly 2,200 distinct CDR3 sequences; 70% to 85% are singletons and the top ten take around 9.1%. The clonotype was recovered from a female donor who received the yellow fever vaccine. The chain couples TRBV4-1 to TRBJ1-1, with D unresolved. The sequencing used T cells from blood (PBMCs), unsorted or a sorted subset (not recorded which), collected before or after yellow fever vaccination (not recorded which). Here the CDR3 DNA reads TGCGCCAGCAGCCAAGGGGAGCGGGGGAACACTGAAGCTTTCTTT. This translates into CASSQGERGNTEAFF.